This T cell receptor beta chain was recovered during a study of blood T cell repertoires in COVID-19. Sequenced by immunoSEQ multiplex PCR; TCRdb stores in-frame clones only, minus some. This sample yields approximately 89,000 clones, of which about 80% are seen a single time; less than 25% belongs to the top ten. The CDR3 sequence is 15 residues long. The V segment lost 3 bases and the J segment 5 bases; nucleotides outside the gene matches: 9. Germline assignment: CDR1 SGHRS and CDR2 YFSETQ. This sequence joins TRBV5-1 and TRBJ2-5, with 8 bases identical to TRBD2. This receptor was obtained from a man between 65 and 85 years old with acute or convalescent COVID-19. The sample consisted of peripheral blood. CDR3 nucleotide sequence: TGCGCCAGCAGCTCTGGGGCGGGAGGTGGGGAGACCCAGTACTTC. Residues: CASSSGAGGGETQYF.